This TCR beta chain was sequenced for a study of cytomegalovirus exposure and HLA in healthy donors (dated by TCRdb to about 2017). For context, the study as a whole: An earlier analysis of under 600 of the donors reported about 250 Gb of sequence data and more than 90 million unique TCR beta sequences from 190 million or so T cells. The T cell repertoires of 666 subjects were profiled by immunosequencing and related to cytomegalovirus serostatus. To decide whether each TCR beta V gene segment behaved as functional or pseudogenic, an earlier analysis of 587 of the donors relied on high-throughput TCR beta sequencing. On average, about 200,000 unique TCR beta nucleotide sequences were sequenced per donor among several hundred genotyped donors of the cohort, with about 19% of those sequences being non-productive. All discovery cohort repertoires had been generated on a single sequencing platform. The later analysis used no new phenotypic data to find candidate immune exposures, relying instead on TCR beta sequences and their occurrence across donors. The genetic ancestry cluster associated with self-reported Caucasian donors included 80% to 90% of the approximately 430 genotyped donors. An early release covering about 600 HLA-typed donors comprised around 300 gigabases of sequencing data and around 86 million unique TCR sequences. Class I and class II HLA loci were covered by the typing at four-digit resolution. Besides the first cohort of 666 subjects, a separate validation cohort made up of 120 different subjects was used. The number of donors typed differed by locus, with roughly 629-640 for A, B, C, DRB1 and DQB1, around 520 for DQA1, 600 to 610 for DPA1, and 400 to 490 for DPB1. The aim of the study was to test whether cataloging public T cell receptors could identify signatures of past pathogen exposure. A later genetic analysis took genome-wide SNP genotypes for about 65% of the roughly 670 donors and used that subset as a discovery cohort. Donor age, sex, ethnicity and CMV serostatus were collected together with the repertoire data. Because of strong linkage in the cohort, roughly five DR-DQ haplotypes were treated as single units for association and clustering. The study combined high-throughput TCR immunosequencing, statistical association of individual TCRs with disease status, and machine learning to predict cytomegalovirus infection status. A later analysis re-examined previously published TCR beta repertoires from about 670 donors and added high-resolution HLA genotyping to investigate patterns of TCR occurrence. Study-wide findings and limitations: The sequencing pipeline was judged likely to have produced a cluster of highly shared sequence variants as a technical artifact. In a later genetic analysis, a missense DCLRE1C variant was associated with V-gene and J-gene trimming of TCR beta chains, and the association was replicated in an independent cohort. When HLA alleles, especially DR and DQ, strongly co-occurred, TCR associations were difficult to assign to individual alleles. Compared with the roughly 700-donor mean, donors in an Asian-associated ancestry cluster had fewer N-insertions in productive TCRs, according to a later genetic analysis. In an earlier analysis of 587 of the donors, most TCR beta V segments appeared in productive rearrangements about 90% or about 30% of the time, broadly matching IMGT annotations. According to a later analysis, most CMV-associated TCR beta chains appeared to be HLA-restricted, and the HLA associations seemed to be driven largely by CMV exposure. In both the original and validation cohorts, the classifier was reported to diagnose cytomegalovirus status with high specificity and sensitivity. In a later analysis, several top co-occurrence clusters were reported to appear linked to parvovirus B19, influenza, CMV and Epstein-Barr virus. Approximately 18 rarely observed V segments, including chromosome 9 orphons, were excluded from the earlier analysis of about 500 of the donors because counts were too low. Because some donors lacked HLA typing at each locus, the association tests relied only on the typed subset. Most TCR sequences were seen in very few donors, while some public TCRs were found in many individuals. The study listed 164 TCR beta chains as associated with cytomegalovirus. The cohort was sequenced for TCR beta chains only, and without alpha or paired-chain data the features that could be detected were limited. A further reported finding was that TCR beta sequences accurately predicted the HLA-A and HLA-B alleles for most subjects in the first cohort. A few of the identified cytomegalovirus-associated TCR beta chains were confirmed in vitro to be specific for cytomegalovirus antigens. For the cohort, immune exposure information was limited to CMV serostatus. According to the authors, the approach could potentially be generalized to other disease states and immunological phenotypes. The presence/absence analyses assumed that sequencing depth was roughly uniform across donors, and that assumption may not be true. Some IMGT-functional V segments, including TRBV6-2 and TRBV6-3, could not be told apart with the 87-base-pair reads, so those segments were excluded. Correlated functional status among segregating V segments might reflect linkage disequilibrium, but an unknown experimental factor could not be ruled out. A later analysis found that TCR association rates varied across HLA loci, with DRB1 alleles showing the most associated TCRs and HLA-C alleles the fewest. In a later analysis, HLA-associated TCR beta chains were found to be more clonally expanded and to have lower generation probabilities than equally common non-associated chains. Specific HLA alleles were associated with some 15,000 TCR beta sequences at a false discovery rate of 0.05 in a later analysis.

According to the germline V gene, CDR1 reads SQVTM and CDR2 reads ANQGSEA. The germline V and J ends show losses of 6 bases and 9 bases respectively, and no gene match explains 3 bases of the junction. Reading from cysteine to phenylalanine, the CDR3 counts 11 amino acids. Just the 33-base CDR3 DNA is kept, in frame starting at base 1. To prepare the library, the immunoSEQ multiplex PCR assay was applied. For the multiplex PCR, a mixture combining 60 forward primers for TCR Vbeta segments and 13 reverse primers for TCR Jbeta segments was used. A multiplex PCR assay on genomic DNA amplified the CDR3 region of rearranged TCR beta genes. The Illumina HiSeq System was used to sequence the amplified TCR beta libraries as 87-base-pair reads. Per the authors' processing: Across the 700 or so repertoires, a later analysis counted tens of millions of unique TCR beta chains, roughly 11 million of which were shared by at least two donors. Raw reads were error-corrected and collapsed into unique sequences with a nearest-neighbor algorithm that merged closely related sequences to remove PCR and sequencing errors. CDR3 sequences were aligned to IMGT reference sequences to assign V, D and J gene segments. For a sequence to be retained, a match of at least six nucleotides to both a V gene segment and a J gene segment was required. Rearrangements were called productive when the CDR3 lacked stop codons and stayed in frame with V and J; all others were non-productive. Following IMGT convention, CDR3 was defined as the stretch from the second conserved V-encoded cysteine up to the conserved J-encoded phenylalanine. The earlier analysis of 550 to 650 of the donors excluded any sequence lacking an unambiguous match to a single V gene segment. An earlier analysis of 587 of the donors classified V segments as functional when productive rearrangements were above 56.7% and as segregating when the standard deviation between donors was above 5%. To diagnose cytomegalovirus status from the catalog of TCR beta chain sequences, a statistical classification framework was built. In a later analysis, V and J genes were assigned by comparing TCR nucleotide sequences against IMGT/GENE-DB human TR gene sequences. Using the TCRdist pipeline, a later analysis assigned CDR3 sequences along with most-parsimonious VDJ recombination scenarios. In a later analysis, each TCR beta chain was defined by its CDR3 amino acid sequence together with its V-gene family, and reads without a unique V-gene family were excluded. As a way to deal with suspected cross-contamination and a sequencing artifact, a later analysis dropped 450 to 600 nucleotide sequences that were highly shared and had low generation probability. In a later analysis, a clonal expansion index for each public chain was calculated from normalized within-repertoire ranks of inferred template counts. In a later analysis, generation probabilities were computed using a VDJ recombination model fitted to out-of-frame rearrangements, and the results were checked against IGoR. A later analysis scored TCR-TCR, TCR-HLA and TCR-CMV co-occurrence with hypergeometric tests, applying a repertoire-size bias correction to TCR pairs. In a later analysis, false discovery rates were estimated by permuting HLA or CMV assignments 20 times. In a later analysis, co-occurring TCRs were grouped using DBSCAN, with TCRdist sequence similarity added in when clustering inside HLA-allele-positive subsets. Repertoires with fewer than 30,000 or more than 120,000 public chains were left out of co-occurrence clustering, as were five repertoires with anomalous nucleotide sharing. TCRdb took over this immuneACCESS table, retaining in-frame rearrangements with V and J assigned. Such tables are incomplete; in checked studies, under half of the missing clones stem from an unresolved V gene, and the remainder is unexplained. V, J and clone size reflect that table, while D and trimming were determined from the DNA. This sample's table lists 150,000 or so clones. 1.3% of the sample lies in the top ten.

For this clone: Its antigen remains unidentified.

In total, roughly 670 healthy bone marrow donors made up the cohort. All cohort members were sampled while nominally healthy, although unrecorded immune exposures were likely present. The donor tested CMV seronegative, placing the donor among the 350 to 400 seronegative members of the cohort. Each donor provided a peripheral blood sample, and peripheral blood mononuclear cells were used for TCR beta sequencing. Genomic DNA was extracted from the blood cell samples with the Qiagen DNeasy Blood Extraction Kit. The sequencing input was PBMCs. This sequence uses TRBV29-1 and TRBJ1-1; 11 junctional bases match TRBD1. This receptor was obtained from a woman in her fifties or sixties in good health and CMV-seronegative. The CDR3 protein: CSVKDRGQAFF. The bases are TGCAGCGTGAAGGACAGGGGGCAAGCTTTCTTT.